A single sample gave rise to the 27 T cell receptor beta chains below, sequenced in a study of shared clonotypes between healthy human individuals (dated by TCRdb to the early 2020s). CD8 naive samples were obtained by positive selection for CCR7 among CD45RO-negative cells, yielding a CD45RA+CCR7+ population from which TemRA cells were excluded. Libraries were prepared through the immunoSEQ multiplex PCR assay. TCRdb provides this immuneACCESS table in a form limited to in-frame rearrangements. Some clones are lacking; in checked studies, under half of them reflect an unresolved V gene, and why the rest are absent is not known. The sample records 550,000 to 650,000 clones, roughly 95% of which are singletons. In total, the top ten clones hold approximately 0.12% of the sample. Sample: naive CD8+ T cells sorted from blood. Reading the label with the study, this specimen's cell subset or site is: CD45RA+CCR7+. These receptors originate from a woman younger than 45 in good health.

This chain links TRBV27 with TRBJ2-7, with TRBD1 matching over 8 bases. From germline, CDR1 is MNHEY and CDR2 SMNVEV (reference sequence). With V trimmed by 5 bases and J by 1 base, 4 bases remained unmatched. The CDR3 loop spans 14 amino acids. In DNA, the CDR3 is TGTGCCAGCAGTCCCAGGGACAGGTCCTACGAGCAGTACTTC. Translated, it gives CASSPRDRSYEQYF.

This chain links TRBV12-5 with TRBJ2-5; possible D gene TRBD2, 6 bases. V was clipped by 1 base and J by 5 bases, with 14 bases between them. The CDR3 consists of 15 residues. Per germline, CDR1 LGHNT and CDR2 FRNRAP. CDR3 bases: TGTGCTAGTGGTTTGGATCTCGGGGGTCGGGAGACCCAGTACTTC. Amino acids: CASGLDLGGRETQYF.

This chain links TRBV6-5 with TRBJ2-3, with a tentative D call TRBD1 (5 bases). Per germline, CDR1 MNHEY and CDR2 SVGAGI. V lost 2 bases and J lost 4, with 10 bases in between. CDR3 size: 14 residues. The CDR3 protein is CASSYGQGADTQYF. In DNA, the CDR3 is TGTGCCAGCAGTTACGGGCAGGGCGCAGATACGCAGTATTTT.

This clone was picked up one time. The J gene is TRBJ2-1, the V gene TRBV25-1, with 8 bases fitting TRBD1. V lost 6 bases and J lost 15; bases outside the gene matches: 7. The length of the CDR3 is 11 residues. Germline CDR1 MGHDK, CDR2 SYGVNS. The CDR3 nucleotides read TGTGCCAGCAGATCAGGGGGCCGTAGGTTCTTC. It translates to CASRSGGRRFF.

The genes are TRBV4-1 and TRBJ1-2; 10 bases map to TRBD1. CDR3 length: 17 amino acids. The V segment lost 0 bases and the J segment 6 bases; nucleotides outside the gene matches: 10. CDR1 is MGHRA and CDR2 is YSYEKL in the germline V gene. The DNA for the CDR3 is TGCGCCAGCAGCCAAGATACGGGGACAGGGGTAAACGATGGCTACACCTTC. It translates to CASSQDTGTGVNDGYTF.

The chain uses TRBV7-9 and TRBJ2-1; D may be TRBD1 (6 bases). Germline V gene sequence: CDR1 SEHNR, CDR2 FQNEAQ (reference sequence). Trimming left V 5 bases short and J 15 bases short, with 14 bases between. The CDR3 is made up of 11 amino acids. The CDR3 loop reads CASSRQEKGFF. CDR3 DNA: TGTGCCAGCAGCCGACAGGAGAAGGGGTTCTTC.

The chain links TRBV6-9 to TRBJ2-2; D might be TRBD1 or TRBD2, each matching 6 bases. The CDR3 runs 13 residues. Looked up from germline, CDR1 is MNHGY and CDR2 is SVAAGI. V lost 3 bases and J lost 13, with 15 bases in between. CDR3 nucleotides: TGTGCCAGCAGTTACTTCGGGGGCGGACGGCTGTTTTTT. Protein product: CASSYFGGGRLFF.

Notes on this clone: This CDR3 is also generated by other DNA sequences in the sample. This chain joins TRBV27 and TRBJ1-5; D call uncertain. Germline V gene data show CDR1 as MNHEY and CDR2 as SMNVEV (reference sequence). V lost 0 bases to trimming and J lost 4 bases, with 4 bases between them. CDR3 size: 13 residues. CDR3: CASSLSGNQPQHF. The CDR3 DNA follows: TGTGCCAGCAGTTTATCAGGGAATCAGCCCCAGCATTTT.

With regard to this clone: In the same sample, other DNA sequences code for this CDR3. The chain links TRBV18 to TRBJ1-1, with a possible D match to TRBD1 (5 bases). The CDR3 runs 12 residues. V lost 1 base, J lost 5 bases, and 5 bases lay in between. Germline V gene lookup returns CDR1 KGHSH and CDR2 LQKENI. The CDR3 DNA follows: TGTGCCAGCTCACCACAGGGGACTGAAGCTTTCTTT. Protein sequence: CASSPQGTEAFF.

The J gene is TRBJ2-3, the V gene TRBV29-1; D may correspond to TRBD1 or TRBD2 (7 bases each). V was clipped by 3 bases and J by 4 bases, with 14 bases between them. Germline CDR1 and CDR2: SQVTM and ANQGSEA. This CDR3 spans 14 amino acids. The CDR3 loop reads CSVDSGGEADTQYF. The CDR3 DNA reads TGCAGCGTTGATTCAGGGGGGGAGGCAGATACGCAGTATTTT.

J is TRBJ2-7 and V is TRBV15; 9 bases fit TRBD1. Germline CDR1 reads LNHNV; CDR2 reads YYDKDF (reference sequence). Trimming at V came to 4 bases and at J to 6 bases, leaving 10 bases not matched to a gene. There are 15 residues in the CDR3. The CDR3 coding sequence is TGTGCCACCAGCACCACGGGACAGGGTTTGGGCGAGCAGTACTTC. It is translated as CATSTTGQGLGEQYF. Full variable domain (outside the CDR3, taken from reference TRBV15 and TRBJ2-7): DAMVIQNPRYQVTQFGKPVTLSCSQTLNHNVMYWYQQKSSQAPKLLFHYYDKDFNNEADTPDNFQSRRPNTSFCFLDIRSPGLGDTAMYLCATSTTGQGLGEQYFGPGTRLTVT.

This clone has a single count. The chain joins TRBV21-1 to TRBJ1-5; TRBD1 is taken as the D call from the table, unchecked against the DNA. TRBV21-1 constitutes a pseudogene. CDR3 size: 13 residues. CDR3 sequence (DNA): TGTGCCAGCTATCAGGGAAGCAATCAGCCCCAGCATTTT. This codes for CASYQGSNQPQHF.

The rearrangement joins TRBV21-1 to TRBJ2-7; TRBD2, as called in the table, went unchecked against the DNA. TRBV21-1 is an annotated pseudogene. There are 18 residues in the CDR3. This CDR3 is CASSKPPGCGAYPYEQYF. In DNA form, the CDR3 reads TGTGCCAGCAGCAAACCCCCGGGGTGCGGAGCTTATCCCTACGAGCAGTACTTC.

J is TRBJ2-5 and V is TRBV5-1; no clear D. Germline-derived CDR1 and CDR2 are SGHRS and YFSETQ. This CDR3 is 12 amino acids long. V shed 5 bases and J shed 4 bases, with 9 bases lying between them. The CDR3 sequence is CASSPDGETQYF. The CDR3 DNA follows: TGCGCCAGCAGTCCGGACGGAGAGACCCAGTACTTC. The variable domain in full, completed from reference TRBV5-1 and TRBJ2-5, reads KAGVTQTPRYLIKTRGQQVTLSCSPISGHRSVSWYQQTPGQGLQFLFEYFSETQRNKGNFPGRFSGRQFSNSRSEMNVSTLELGDSALYLCASSPDGETQYFGPGTRLLVL.

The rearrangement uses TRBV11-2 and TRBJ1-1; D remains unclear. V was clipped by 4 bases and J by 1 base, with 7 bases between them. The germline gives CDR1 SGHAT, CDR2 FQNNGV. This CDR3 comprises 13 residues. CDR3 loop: CASSSGSNTEAFF. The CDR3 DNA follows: TGTGCCAGCAGCTCCGGGTCGAACACTGAAGCTTTCTTT.

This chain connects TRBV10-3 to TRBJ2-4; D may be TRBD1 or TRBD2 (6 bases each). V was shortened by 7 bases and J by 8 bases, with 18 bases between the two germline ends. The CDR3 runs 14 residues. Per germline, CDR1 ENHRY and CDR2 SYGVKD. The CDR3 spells CAIMGARRGDIQYF. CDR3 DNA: TGTGCCATCATGGGGGCCCGGAGGGGGGACATTCAGTACTTC.

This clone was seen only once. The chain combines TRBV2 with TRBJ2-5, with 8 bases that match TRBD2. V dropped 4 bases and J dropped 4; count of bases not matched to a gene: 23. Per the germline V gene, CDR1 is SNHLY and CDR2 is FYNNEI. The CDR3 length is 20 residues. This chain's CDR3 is CASSGNWDVSGTRFSETQYF. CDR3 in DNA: TGTGCCAGCAGTGGGAACTGGGACGTCTCCGGGACTAGGTTTTCAGAGACCCAGTACTTC.

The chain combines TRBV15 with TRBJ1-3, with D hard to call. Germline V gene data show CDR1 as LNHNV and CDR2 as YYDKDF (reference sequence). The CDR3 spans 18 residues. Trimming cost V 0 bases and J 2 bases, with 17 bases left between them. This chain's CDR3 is CATSRDTVMAEAGNTIYF. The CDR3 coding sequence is TGTGCCACCAGCAGAGATACTGTAATGGCAGAAGCTGGAAACACCATATATTTT.

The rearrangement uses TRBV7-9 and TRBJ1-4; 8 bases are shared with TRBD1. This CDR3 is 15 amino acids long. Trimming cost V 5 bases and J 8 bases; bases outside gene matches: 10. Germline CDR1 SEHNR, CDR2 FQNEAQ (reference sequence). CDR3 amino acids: CASSSQGAQGEKLFF. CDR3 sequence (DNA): TGTGCCAGCAGCAGCCAGGGGGCGCAAGGCGAAAAACTGTTTTTT.

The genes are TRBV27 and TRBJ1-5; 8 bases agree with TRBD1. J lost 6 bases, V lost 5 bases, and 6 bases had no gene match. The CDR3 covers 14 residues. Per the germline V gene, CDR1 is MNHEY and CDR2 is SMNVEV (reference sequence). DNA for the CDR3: TGTGCCAGCAGTCCACAGGACAGGGTTCAGCCCCAGCATTTT. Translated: CASSPQDRVQPQHF.

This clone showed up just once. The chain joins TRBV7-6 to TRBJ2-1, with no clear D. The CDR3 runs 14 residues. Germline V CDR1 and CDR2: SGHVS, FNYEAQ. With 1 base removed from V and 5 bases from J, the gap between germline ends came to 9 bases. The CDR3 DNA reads TGTGCCAGCAGCTTAGGAGCCTACCACAATGAGCAGTTCTTC. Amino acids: CASSLGAYHNEQFF.

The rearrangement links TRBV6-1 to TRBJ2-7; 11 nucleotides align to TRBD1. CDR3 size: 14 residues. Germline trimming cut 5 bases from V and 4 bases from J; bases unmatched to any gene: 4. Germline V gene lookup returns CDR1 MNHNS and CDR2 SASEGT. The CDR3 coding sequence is TGTGCCAGCAGTTGGGACAGGGGGAAGTACGAGCAGTACTTC. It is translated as CASSWDRGKYEQYF.

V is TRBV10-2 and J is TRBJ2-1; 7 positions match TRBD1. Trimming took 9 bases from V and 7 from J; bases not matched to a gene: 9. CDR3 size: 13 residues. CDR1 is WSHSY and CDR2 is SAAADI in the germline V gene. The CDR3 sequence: CASWTGSGNEQFF. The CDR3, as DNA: TGCGCCAGTTGGACAGGTTCGGGTAATGAGCAGTTCTTC.

The CDR3 nucleotides are TGTGCCAGCAGTTTTAGGCCCGAGGTAGCCGGATCCTACAATGAGCAGTTCTTC. Translated: CASSFRPEVAGSYNEQFF. The rearrangement joins TRBV28 to TRBJ2-1; D not resolved. V lost 3 bases and J 1 base, leaving 19 bases between the germline ends. The CDR3 consists of 18 residues. Germline V gene data show CDR1 as MDHEN and CDR2 as SYDVKM.

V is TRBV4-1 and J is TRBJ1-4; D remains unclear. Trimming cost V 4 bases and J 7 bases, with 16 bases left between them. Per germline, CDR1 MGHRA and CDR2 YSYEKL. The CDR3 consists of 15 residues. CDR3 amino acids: CASSPRNGDAEKLFF. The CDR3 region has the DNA TGCGCCAGCAGCCCCCGAAACGGGGATGCTGAAAAACTGTTTTTT.

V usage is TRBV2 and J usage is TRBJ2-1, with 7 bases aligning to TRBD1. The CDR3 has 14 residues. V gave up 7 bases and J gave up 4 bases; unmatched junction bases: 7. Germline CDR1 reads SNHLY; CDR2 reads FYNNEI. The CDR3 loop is CASTGQMTYNEQFF. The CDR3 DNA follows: TGTGCCAGCACGGGACAGATGACTTACAATGAGCAGTTCTTC.

CDR3 sequence: CASSQEFYRQQFF. CDR3 DNA: TGCGCCAGCAGCCAAGAATTTTATAGGCAGCAGTTCTTC. The V and J genes are TRBV4-1 and TRBJ2-1; D not certain. The germline gives CDR1 MGHRA, CDR2 YSYEKL. The V and J ends lost 0 bases and 11 bases respectively, with 11 bases between them. The CDR3 spans 13 residues.